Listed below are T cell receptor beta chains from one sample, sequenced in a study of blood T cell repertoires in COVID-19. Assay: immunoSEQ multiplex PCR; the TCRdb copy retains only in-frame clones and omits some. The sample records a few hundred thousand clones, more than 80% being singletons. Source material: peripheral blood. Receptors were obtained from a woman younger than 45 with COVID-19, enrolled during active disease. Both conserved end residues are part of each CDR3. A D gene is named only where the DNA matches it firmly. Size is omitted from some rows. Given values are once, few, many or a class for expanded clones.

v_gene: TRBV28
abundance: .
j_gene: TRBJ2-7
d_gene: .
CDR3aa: CASSPPGTAHEQYF
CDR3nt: TGTGCCAGCAGCCCCCCGGGAACGGCCCACGAGCAGTACTTC

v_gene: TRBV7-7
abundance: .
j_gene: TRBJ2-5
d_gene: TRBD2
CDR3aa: CASSFREGYQETQYF
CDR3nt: TGTGCCAGCAGCTTTCGGGAGGGGTACCAAGAGACCCAGTACTTC

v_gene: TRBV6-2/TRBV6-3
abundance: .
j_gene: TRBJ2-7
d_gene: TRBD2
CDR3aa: CATSSGSRTYEQYF
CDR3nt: TGTGCCACCAGCAGCGGGAGCCGTACCTACGAGCAGTACTTC

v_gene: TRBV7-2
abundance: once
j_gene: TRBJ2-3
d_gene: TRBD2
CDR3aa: CASSFTGGAGDTQYF
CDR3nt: TGTGCCAGCAGCTTCACGGGGGGGGCGGGAGATACGCAGTATTTT

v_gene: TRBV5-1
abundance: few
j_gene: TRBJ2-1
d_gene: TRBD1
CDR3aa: CASSLGQGNEQFF
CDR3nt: TGCGCCAGCAGCTTGGGACAGGGAAATGAGCAGTTCTTC

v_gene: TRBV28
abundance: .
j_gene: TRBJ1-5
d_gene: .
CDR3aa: CASSLEWQGQPQHF
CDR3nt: TGTGCCAGCAGTTTAGAATGGCAGGGCCAGCCCCAGCATTTT

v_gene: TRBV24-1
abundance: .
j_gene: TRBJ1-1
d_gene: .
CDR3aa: CATRASGQNTEAFF
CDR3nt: TGTGCCACCAGGGCCTCGGGACAGAACACTGAAGCTTTCTTT

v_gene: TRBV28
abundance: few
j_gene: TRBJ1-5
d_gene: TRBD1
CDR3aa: CASSYRGRFSNQPQHF
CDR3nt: TGTGCCAGCAGTTACAGGGGCAGGTTTAGCAATCAGCCCCAGCATTTT

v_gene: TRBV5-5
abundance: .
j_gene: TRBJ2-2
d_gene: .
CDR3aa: CASTKGAAGELFF
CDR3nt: TGTGCCAGCACAAAAGGAGCAGCCGGGGAGCTGTTTTTT

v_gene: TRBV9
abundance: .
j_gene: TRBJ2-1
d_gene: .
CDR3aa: CASSVGATNWINEQFF
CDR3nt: TGTGCCAGCAGCGTAGGGGCAACGAATTGGATTAATGAGCAGTTCTTC

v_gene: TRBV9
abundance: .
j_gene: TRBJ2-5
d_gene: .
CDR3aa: CASSVDSGGETQYF
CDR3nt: TGTGCCAGCAGCGTAGACTCTGGGGGGGAGACCCAGTACTTC

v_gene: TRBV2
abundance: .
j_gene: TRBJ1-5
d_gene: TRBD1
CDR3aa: CASREDRGQSNQPQHF
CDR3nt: TGTGCCAGCAGAGAGGACAGGGGGCAGAGCAATCAGCCCCAGCATTTT

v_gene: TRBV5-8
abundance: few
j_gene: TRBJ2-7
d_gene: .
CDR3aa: CASSLYGRHSYEQYF
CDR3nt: TGTGCCAGCAGCTTGTATGGCAGGCACTCCTACGAGCAGTACTTC

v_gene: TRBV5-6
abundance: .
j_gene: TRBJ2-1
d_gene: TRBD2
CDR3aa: CASSLAVAGGHYNEQFF
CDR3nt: TGTGCCAGCAGCTTGGCTGTAGCGGGGGGGCACTACAATGAGCAGTTCTTC

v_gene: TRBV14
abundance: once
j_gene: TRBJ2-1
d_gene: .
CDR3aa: CASSQLRQIYNEQFF
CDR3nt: TGTGCCAGCAGCCAACTTAGACAGATCTACAATGAGCAGTTCTTC

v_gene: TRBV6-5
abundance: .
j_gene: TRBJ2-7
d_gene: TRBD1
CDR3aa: CASSSSGGRQYF
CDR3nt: TGTGCCAGCAGTTCCTCAGGGGGAAGGCAGTACTTC

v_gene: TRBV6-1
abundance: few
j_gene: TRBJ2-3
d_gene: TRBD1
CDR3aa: CASSETMTGGLGDTQYF
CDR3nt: TGTGCCAGCAGTGAAACGATGACAGGGGGGCTCGGGGATACGCAGTATTTT

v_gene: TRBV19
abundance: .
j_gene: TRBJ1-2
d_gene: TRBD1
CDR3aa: CASSIAWDRATYGYTF
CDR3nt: TGTGCCAGTAGTATAGCCTGGGACAGGGCAACCTATGGCTACACCTTC

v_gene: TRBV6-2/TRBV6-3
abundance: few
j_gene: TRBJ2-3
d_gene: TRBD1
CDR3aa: CASSYSAGGAGTDTQYF
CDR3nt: TGTGCCAGCAGTTACTCCGCAGGGGGCGCGGGAACAGATACGCAGTATTTT

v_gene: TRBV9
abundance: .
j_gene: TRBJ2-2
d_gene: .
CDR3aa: CASSVVFGNGELFF
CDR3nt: TGTGCCAGCAGCGTAGTCTTCGGGAACGGGGAGCTGTTTTTT

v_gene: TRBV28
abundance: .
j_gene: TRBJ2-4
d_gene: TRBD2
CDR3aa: CASSLFSGGAQVKNIQYF
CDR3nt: TGTGCCAGCAGTTTATTCAGCGGGGGGGCCCAGGTCAAAAACATTCAGTACTTC

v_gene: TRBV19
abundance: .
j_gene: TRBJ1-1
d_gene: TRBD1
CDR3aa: CASDGTGLNTEAFF
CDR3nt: TGTGCCAGTGACGGGACAGGGCTAAACACTGAAGCTTTCTTT

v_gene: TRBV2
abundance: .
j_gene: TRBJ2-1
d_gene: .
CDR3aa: CASSDPDKSYNEQFF
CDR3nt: TGTGCCAGCAGTGACCCGGACAAAAGCTACAATGAGCAGTTCTTC

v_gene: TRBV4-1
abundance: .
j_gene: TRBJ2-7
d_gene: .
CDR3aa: CASSQAGSVYEQYF
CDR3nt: TGCGCCAGCAGCCAAGCGGGGTCCGTCTACGAGCAGTACTTC

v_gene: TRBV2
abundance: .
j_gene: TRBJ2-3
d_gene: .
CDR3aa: CASRTQTRTLADTQYF
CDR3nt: TGTGCCAGCAGGACTCAGACTAGGACATTGGCAGATACGCAGTATTTT

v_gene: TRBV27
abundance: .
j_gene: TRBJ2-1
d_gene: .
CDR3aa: CASSLYSYNEQFF
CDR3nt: TGTGCCAGCAGTCTGTATAGCTACAATGAGCAGTTCTTC

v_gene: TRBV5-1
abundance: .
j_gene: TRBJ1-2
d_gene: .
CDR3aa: CASSLAFGEDGYTF
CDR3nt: TGCGCCAGCAGCTTGGCCTTCGGGGAGGATGGCTACACCTTC

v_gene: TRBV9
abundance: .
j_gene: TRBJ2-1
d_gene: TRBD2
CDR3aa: CASSVTPSGIDNEQFF
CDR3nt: TGTGCCAGCAGCGTTACCCCTAGCGGGATCGACAATGAGCAGTTCTTC

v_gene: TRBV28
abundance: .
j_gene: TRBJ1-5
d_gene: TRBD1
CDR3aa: CASLTYRGKGQPQHF
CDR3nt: TGTGCCAGCCTAACCTACAGGGGGAAGGGCCAGCCCCAGCATTTT

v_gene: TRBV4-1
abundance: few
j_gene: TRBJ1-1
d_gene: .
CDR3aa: CASSQENPSRPTEAFF
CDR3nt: TGCGCCAGCAGCCAAGAAAACCCCTCGAGGCCGACTGAAGCTTTCTTT

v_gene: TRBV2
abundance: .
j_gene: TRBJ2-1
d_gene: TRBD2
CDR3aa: CASTLRRGTSEFF
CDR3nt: TGTGCCAGCACCCTGAGGCGCGGGACTAGCGAGTTCTTC

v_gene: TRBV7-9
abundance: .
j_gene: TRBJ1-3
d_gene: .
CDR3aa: CASSLVNPSGNTIYF
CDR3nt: TGTGCCAGCAGCTTAGTTAATCCCTCTGGAAACACCATATATTTT

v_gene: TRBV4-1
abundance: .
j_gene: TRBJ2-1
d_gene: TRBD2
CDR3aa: CASSQDLAGGSRGNEQFF
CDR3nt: TGCGCCAGCAGCCAAGATCTAGCGGGGGGCTCTAGGGGCAATGAGCAGTTCTTC

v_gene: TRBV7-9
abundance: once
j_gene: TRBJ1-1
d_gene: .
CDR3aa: CASSQVTILNTEAFF
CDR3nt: TGTGCCAGCAGCCAAGTGACAATTTTGAACACTGAAGCTTTCTTT

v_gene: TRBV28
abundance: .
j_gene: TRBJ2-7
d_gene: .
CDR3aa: CASKIPSRGYEQYF
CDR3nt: TGTGCCAGCAAAATACCTAGCAGGGGCTACGAGCAGTACTTC

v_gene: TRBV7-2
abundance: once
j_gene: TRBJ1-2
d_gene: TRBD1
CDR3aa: CASSPDRVKGYTF
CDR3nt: TGTGCCAGCAGCCCCGACAGGGTTAAAGGCTACACCTTC